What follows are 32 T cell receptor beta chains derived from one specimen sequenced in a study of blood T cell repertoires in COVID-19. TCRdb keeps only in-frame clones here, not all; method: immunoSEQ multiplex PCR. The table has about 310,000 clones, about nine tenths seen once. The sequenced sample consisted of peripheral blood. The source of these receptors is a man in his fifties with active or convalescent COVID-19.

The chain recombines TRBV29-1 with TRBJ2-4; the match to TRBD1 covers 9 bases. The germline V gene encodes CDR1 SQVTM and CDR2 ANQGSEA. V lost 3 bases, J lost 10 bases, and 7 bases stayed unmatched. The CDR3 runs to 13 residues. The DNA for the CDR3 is TGCAGCGTTGACCCAGGACAGGGGCGGATTCAGTACTTC. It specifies CSVDPGQGRIQYF.

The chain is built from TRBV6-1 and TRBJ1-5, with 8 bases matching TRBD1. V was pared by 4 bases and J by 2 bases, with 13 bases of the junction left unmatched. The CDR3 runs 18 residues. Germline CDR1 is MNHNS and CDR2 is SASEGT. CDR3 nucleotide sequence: TGTGCCAGCAGTGTAGGGTCAGGGGGCCTATATGGCAATCAGCCCCAGCATTTT. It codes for CASSVGSGGLYGNQPQHF.

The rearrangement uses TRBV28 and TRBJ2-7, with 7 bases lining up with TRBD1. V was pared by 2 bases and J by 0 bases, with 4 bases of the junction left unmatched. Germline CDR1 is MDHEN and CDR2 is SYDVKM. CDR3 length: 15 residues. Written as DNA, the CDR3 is TGTGCCAGCAGTTTACCTGGACAGGCCTCCTACGAGCAGTACTTC. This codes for CASSLPGQASYEQYF.

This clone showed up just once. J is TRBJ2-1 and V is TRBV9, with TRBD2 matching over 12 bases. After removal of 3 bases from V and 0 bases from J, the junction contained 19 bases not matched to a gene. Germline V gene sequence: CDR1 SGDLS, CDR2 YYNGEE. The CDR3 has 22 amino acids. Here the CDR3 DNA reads TGTGCCAGCAGCGCATCCCCCATTAGTCTAGCGGGAGGGGGCGGCTCCTACAATGAGCAGTTCTTC. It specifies CASSASPISLAGGGGSYNEQFF.

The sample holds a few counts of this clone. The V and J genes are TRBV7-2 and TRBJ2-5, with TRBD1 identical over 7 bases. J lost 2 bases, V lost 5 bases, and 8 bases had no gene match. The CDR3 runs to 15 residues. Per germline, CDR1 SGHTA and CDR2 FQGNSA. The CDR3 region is CASSRTGTAQETQYF. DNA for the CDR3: TGTGCCAGCAGCCGTACTGGGACAGCTCAAGAGACCCAGTACTTC. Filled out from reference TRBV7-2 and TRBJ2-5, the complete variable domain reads GAGVSQSPSNKVTEKGKDVELRCDPISGHTALYWYRQSLGQGLEFLIYFQGNSAPDKSGLPSDRFSAERTGGSVSTLTIQRTQQEDSAVYLCASSRTGTAQETQYFGPGTRLLVL.

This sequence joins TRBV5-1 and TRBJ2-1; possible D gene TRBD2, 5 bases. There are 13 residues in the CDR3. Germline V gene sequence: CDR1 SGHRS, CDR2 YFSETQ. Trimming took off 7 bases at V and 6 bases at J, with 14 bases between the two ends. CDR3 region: CASGSPSINEQFF. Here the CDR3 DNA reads TGCGCCAGCGGATCTCCTAGCATCAATGAGCAGTTCTTC.

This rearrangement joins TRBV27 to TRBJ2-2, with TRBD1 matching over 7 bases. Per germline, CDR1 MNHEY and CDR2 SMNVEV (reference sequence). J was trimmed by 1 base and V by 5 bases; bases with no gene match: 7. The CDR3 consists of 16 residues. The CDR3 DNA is TGTGCCAGCAGTACTCCCCGGACAGGGAACACCGGGGAGCTGTTTTTT. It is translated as CASSTPRTGNTGELFF.

The CDR3 sequence is CASSLARGNTEAFF. CDR3 sequence (DNA): TGTGCCAGCAGCTTAGCCAGGGGGAACACTGAAGCTTTCTTT. V is TRBV7-9 and J is TRBJ1-1; D may be TRBD1 (6 bases). V was pared by 0 bases and J by 1 base, with 6 bases between. The V gene's germline CDR1 is SEHNR and CDR2 FQNEAQ (reference sequence). The CDR3 runs 14 residues.

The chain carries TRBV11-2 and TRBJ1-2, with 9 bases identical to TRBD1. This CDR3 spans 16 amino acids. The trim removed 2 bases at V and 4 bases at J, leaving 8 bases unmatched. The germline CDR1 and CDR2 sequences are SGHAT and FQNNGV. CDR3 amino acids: CASSLYDRGRRYGYTF. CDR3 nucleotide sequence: TGTGCCAGCAGCTTATATGACAGGGGGAGACGCTATGGCTACACCTTC.

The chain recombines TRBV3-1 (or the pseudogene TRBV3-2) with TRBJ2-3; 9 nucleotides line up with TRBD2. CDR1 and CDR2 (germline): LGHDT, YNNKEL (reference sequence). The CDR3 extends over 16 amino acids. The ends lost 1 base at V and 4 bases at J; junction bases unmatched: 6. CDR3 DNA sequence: TGTGCCAGCAGCCAAGGGTCGCGGGGGGGCGCAGATACGCAGTATTTT. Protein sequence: CASSQGSRGGADTQYF.

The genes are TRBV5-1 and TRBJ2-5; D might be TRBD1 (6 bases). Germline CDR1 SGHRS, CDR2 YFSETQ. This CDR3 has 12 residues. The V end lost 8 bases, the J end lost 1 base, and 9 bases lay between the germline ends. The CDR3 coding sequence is TGCGCCAGTGGACAGACCCAAGAGACCCAGTACTTC. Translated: CASGQTQETQYF.

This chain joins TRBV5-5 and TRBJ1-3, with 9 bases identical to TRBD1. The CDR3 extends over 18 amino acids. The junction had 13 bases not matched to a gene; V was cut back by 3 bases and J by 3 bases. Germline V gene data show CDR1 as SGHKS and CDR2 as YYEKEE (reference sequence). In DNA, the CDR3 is TGTGCCAGCAGCTCCCTCCCCCGCGGGACAGGGATTGGAAACACCATATATTTT. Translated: CASSSLPRGTGIGNTIYF.

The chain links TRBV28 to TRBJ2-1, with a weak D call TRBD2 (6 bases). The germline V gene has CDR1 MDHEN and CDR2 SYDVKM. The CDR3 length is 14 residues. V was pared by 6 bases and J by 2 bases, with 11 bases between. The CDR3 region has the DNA TGTGCCAGCAGGGCACTAGCCACCTACAATGAGCAGTTCTTC. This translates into CASRALATYNEQFF.

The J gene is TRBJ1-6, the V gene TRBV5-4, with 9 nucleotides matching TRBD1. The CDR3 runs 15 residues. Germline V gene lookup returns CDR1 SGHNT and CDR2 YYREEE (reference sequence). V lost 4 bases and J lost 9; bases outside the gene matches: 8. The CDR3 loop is CASSGPGQGSSPLHF. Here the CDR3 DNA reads TGTGCCAGCAGCGGACCGGGACAGGGAAGTTCACCCCTCCACTTT.

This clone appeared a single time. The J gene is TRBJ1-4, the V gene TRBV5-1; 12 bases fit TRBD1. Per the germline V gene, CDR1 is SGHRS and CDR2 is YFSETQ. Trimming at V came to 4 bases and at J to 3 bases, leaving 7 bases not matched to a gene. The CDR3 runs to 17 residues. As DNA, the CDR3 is TGCGCCAGCAGCCCGGGACAGGGGGCGGACTCTAATGAAAAACTGTTTTTT. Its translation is CASSPGQGADSNEKLFF.

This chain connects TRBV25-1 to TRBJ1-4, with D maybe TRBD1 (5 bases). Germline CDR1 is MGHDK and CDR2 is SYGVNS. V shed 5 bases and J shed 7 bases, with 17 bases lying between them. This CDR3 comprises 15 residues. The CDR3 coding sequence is TGTGCCAGCAGTTTACGGGGGGGTGGGCGTGAAAAACTGTTTTTT. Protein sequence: CASSLRGGGREKLFF.

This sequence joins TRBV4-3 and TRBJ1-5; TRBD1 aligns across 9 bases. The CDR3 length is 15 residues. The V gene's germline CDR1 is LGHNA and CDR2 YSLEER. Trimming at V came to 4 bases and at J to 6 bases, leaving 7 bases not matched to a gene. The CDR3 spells CASSRSTGGGQPQHF. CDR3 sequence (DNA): TGCGCCAGCAGCCGGTCGACAGGGGGGGGTCAGCCCCAGCATTTT.

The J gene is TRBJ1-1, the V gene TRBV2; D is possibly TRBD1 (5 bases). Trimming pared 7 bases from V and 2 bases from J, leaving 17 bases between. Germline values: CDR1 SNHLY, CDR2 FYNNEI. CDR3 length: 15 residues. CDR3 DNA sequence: TGTGCCAGCACCCCCTTTTTGACAGCCAACACTGAAGCTTTCTTT. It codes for CASTPFLTANTEAFF.

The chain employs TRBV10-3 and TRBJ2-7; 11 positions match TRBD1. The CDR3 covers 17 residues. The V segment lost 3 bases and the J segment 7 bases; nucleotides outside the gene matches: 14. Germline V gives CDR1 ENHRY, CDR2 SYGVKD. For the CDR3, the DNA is TGTGCCATCAGTGACCGGAACCGGGACAGGGGGGAGAGGGAGCAGTACTTC. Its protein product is CAISDRNRDRGEREQYF.

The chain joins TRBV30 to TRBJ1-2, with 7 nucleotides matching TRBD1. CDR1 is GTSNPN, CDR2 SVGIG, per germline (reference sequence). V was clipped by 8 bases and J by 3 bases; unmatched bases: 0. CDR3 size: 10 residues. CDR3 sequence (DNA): TGTGCCACAGGGGACTATGGCTACACCTTC. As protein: CATGDYGYTF.

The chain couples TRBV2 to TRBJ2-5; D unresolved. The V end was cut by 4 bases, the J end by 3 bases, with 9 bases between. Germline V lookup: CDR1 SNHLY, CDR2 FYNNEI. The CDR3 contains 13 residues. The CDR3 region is CASSVNRKETQYF. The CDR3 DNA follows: TGTGCCAGCAGTGTCAACAGAAAAGAGACCCAGTACTTC.

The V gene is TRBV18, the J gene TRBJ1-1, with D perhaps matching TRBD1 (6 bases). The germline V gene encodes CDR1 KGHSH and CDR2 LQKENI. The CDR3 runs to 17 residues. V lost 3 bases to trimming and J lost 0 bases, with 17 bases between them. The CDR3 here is CASSPPSGTTLNTEAFF. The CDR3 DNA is TGTGCCAGCTCACCCCCTAGTGGGACAACTTTGAACACTGAAGCTTTCTTT.

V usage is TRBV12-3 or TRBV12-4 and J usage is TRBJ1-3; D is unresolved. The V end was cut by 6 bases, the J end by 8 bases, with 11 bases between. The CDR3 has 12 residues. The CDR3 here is CASSSALDTIYF. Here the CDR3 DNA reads TGTGCCAGCAGCTCTGCGTTAGACACCATATATTTT.

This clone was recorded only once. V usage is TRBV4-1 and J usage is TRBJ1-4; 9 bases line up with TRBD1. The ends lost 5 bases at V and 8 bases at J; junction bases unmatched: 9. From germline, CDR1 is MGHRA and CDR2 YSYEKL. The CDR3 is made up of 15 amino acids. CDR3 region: CASSSGTGINEKLFF. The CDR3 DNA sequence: TGCGCCAGCAGCTCCGGGACAGGGATCAACGAAAAACTGTTTTTT.

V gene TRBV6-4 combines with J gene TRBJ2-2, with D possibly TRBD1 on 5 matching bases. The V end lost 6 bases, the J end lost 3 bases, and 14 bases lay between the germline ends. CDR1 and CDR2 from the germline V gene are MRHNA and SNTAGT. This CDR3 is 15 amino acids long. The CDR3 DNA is TGTGCCAGCAGCCCTGACAGTGGGCACACCGGGGAGCTGTTTTTT. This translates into CASSPDSGHTGELFF.

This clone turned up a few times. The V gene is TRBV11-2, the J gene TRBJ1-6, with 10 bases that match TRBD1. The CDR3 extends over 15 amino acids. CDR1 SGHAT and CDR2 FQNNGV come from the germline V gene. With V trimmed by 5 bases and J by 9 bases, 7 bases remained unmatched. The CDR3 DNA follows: TGTGCCAGCAGCCTCACGGGACAGGGGACTTCACCCCTCCACTTT. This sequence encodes CASSLTGQGTSPLHF.

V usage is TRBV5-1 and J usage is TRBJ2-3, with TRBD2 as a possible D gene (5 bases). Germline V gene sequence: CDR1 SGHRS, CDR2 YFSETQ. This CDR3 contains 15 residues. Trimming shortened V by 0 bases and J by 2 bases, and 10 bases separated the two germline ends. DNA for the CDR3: TGCGCCAGCAGCTTGGCCTTTAGCGTCACAGATACGCAGTATTTT. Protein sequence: CASSLAFSVTDTQYF.

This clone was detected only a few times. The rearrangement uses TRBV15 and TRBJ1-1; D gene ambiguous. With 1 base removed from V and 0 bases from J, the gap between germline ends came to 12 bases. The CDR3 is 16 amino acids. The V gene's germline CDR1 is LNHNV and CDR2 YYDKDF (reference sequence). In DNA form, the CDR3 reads TGTGCCACCAGCAGAGCTAGGTCCAACATGAACACTGAAGCTTTCTTT. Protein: CATSRARSNMNTEAFF.

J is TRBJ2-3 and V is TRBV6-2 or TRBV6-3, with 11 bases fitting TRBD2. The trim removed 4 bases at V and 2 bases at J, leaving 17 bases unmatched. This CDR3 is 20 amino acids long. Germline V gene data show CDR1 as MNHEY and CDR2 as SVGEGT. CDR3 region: CASSSRNSGRAGGLTDTQYF. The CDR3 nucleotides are TGTGCCAGCAGTTCCCGGAATAGCGGGAGGGCCGGGGGACTCACAGATACGCAGTATTTT.

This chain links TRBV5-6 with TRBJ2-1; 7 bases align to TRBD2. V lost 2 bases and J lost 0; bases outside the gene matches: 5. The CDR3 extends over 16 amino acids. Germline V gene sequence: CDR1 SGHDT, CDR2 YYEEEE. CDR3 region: CASSLEGGGSYNEQFF. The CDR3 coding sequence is TGTGCCAGCAGCTTAGAAGGCGGGGGCTCCTACAATGAGCAGTTCTTC.

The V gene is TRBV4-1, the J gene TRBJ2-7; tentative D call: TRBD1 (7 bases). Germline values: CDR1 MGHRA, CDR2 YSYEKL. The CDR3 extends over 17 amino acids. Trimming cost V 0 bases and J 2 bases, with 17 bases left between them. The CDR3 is CASSQDILAGGTYEQYF. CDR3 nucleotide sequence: TGCGCCAGCAGCCAAGATATTTTGGCAGGGGGGACCTACGAGCAGTACTTC.

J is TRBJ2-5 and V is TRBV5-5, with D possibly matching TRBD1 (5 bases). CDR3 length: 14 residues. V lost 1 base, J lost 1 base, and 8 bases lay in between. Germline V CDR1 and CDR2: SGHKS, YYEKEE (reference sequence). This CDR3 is CASSLRQPQETQYF. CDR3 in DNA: TGTGCCAGCAGCTTGCGACAGCCCCAAGAGACCCAGTACTTC.